Here is one T cell receptor beta chain with its context. The antigen remains unidentified. This specimen comes from a study of T cell responses to AZD1222 COVID-19 vaccine. Study results and limitations: Donors were mostly white British, more females; clonal diversity possibly underestimated.

Profiling relied on immunoSEQ multiplex PCR, and the TCRdb table lists in-frame clones only, not all of them. The table records some 130,000 clones, 85% to 95% of them present only once. Trimming removed 7 bases from V and 5 bases from J; junction bases left unmatched: 11. CDR3 size: 15 residues. Germline-derived CDR1 and CDR2 are MNHEY and SVGAGI. The clonotype was recovered from an adult who received the AZD1222 COVID-19 vaccine. The chain recombines TRBV6-5 with TRBJ2-7; 10 nucleotides align to TRBD1. The material was peripheral blood, obtained 28 days after the second AZD1222 dose. In nucleotides, the CDR3 is TGTGCCAGCAATCTACCGGGACAGGGGAGAGACGAGCAGTACTTC. Its protein product is CASNLPGQGRDEQYF.